This T cell receptor (beta chain) came from a study of T cell clonotyping in hematopoietic cell transplantation. Study results and caveats: After transplant, recipient diversity fell while pathologically expanded clonotypes grew through day 180. Few recipient clonotypes overlapped donors; over 97% were de novo at given depth. Without cell sorting, CD4 versus CD8 contributions remain unresolved.

Time point defined: recipient sample about 28 days before transplant, after cytoreduction. Blood collection times were about day -28 and days 30, 100, 180 posttransplant. Method: immunoSEQ multiplex PCR; TCRdb's copy keeps in-frame clones and lacks some. Of fewer than 20,000 clones listed, more than 75% are singletons. The CDR3 length is 13 residues. Germline CDR1 reads LNHDA; CDR2 reads SQIVND (reference sequence). Deletions cut 8 bases from V and 2 bases from J, with 9 bases between. As concerns this clone: What it binds is unknown.

V usage is TRBV19 and J usage is TRBJ2-2, with TRBD1 as a possible D gene (6 bases). The material sequenced was peripheral blood mononuclear cells, taken before stem cell transplant. The source of this sequence is a man aged 45-65 years with acute myeloid leukemia. Some clones in this sample may be carry-over from other donors' samples. The CDR3 region has the DNA TGTGCCAGTTGGGGGCAAAACACCGGGGAGCTGTTTTTT. Translation gives CASWGQNTGELFF.